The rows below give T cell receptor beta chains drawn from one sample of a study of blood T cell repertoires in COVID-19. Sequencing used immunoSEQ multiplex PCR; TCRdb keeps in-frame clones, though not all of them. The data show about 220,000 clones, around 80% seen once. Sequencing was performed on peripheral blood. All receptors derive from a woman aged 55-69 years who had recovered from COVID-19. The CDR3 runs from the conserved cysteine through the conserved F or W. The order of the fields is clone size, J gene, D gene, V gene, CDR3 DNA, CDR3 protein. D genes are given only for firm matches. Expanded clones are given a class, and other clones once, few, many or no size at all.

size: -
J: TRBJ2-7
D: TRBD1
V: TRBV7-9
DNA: TGTGCCAGCAGCTTATCTCAGGGGGCCGGAGAGCAGTACTTC
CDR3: CASSLSQGAGEQYF

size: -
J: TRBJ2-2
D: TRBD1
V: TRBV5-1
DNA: TGCGCCAGCAGCTTCACAGGGGGCTCTTCGAACACCGGGGAGCTGTTTTTT
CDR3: CASSFTGGSSNTGELFF

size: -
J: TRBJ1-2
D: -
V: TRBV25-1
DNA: TGTGCCAGCAGCGCGGGGCTGGTGCATGGCTACACCTTC
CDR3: CASSAGLVHGYTF

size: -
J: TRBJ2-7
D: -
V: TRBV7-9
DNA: TGTGCCAGCAGCTTAGAGAGTAGCTCCTACGAGCAGTACTTC
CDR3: CASSLESSSYEQYF

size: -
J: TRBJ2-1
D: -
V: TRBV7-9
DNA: TGTGCCAGCCGCCCGAGAGGGAATAGGCATGAGCAGTTCTTC
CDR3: CASRPRGNRHEQFF

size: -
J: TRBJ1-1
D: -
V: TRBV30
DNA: TGTGCTTGGGGGCGGATGAACACTGAAGCTTTCTTT
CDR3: CAWGRMNTEAFF

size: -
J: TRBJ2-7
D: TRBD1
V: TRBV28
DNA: TGTGCCAGCAGTTACGACAGGGTGGGCGAGCAGTACTTC
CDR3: CASSYDRVGEQYF

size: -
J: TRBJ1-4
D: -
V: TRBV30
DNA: TGTGCCTGGCGGTTTAATGAAAAACTGTTTTTT
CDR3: CAWRFNEKLFF

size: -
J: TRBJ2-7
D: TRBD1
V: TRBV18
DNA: TGTGCCAGCTCACCGGACAGGCGTTCCTACGAGCAGTACTTC
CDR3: CASSPDRRSYEQYF

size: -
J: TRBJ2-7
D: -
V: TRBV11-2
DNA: TGTGCCAGCAGCGCCGCCGGGTACGAGCAGTACTTC
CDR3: CASSAAGYEQYF

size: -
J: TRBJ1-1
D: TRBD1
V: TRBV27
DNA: TGTGCCAGCAGTTTCCGGAACTTACAGGGGCTTGGCACTGAAGCTTTCTTT
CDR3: CASSFRNLQGLGTEAFF

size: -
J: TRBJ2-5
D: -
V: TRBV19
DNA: TGTGCCAGTAGTATATACTTAAGCCCCCGCACCCAAGAGACCCAGTACTTC
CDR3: CASSIYLSPRTQETQYF

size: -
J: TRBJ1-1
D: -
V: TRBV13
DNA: TGTGCCAGCAGCTTCGGCCGGGACACTGAAGCTTTCTTT
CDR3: CASSFGRDTEAFF

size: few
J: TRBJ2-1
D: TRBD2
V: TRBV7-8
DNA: TGTGCCAGCAGCCCCGGGACTAGCGGGGGGGCTGATGGTGAGCAGTTCTTC
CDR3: CASSPGTSGGADGEQFF

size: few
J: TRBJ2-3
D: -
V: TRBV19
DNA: TGTGCCAGTTTTTCAGGGCAAGGCACAGATACGCAGTATTTT
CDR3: CASFSGQGTDTQYF

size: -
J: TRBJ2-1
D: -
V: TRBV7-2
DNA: TGTGCCAGCAGCCAAGCGTTACAGTTCTTC
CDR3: CASSQALQFF

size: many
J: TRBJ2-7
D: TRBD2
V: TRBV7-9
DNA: TGTGCCAGCAGCACCAGCGGGGGGGCAGACGAGCAGTACTTC
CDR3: CASSTSGGADEQYF

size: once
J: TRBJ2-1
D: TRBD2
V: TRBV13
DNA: TGTGCCAGCAGCCTAGCGGGGGGGCCAGATGAGCAGTTCTTC
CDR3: CASSLAGGPDEQFF

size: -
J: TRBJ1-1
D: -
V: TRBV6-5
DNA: TGTGCCAGCAGTTCCCCTCCCCGGACTGAAGCTTTCTTT
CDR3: CASSSPPRTEAFF

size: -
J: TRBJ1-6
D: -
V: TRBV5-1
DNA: TGCGCCAGCAGGATGAGCTCCTATAATTCACCCCTCCACTTT
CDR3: CASRMSSYNSPLHF

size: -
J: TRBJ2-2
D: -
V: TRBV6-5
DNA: TGTGCCAGCAGTTACTCTAGCGGAAACACCGGGGAGCTGTTTTTT
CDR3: CASSYSSGNTGELFF

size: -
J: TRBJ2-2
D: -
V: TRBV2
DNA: TGTGCCAGCAGTCAGGACTTTAACACCGGGGAGCTGTTTTTT
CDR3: CASSQDFNTGELFF

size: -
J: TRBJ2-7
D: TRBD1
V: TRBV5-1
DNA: TGCGCCAGCAGCTGGGGACAGGGGACATCCTACGAGCAGTACTTC
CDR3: CASSWGQGTSYEQYF

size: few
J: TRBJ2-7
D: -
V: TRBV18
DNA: TGTGCCAGCTCACCAACTAGCCCAGCGACCTACGAGCAGTACTTC
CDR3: CASSPTSPATYEQYF

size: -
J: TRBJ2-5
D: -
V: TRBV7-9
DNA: TGTGCCAGCAGCTTCTTAGAACAAGAGACCCAGTACTTC
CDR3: CASSFLEQETQYF

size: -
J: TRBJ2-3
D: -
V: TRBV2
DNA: TGTGCCAGCAGGGTGGACAAGTCGACAGATACGCAGTATTTT
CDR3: CASRVDKSTDTQYF

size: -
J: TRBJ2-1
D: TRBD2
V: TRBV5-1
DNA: TGCGCCAGCAGCTTGGAGTCTAGCGGGTACAATGAGCAGTTCTTC
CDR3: CASSLESSGYNEQFF

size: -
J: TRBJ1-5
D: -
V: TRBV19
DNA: TGTGCCAGTAGTTCGACCGGGGAACGCAATCAGCCCCAGCATTTT
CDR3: CASSSTGERNQPQHF

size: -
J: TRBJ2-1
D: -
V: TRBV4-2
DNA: TGTGCCAGCAGCCAGATCTTTCGCGCAGGGGGAGGTGATGAGCAGTTCTTC
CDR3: CASSQIFRAGGGDEQFF

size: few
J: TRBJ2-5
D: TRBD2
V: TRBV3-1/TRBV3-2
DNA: TGTGCCAGCAGCCAAGTGTCTAGCGGGGGGTTCCAAGAGACCCAGTACTTC
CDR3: CASSQVSSGGFQETQYF

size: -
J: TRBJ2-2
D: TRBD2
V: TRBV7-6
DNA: TGTGCCAGCAGCTTTAGCGGGGGGGCGAACGGGGAGCTGTTTTTT
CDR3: CASSFSGGANGELFF

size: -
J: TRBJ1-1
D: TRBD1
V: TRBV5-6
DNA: TGTGCCAGCAGCTTGTACAGGGGGCCGAACACTGAAGCTTTCTTT
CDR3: CASSLYRGPNTEAFF

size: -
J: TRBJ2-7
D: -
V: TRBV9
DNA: TGTGCCAGCAGCCCCCACCCGGACAGCTACGAGCAGTACTTC
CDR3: CASSPHPDSYEQYF

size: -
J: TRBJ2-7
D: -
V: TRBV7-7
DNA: TGTGCTAGCAGCTTACTGTGGCAGGCATTTGGCGAGCAGTACTTC
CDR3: CASSLLWQAFGEQYF

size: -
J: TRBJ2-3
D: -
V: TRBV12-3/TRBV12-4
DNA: TGTGCCAGCTCGGGGGAAACCCCAGATACGCAGTATTTT
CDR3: CASSGETPDTQYF

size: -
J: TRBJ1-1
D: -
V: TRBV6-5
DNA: TGTGCCAGCAACAGGATGGGACAGAACACTGAAGCTTTCTTT
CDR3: CASNRMGQNTEAFF

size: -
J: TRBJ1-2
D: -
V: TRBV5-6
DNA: TGTGCCAGCAGCTTGTCAGGGGATGGCCCCCTTTATGGCTACACCTTC
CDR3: CASSLSGDGPLYGYTF

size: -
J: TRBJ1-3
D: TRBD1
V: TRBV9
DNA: TGTGCCAGCAGCCAGACAGGGGGCGATGGAAACACCATATATTTT
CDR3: CASSQTGGDGNTIYF

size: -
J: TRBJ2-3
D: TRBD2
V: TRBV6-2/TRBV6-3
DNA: TGTGCCAGCAGTTACTCACTAGCGGGGGCTAGCACAGATACGCAGTATTTT
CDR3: CASSYSLAGASTDTQYF

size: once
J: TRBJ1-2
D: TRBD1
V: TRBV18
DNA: TGTGCCAGCTCACCACTGGGACAGGGGGGAAACTATGGCTACACCTTC
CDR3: CASSPLGQGGNYGYTF

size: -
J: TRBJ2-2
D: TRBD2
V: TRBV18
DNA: TGTGCCAGCTCACCAACTAGCGGGTACACCGGGGAGCTGTTTTTT
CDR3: CASSPTSGYTGELFF